This paragraph reports one T cell receptor beta chain. The antigen is not known. The data were taken from a study of cytomegalovirus exposure and HLA in healthy donors. In the study overall: An analysis done earlier identified about 120 million unique TCR beta sequences from about 179 million T cells. Overall study results and limits: In a later analysis, TCR beta V- and J-gene trimming was associated with a missense DCLRE1C variant. According to the study, some 160 TCR beta chains were cytomegalovirus-associated.

This CDR3 comprises 15 residues. V dropped 4 bases and J dropped 7; count of bases not matched to a gene: 11. Looked up from germline, CDR1 is LNHDA and CDR2 is SQIVND (reference sequence). The PCR contained 60 Vbeta and 13 Jbeta primers. The assay was immunoSEQ multiplex PCR, and TCRdb's table has in-frame clones only and misses some. Seen here are around 200,000 clones, approximately 85% observed once, and the top ten hold 2.5% to 3.5%. Source material: PBMCs. V gene TRBV19 combines with J gene TRBJ2-3; the match to TRBD2 covers 7 bases. The sequence was obtained from a woman aged 40-49 years in good health and CMV-seronegative. DNA of the CDR3: TGTGCCAGTAGTACTCCCGAAGCGGGAAGGAATACGCAGTATTTT. Translating it yields CASSTPEAGRNTQYF. Full variable domain (rest looked up from reference TRBV19 and TRBJ2-3): DGGITQSPKYLFRKEGQNVTLSCEQNLNHDAMYWYRQDPGQGLRLIYYSQIVNDFQKGDIAEGYSVSREKKESFPLTVTSAQKNPTAFYLCASSTPEAGRNTQYFGPGTRLTVL.